This T cell receptor (beta chain) was observed in a study of blood T cell repertoires in COVID-19. Overall study context: The United States, Italy and Spain supplied acute and convalescent COVID-19 samples.

In the authors' methods: Amplifying reference gene primers gave estimates of nucleated cell counts. Only in-frame clones appear in the TCRdb table, and some are missing; sequencing was by immunoSEQ multiplex PCR. V and J calls and clone size are those listed in that table; D and trimming were worked out from the DNA. The table has 65,000 to 80,000 clones, 88% seen once; the top ten hold roughly 5.9%. The CDR3 contains 14 residues. Germline CDR1 is SNHLY and CDR2 is FYNNEI. Between the trimmed V and J ends, which lost 3 bases and 6 bases, there was a span of 14 bases. Sequencing was carried out using peripheral blood. The V call is TRBV2, the J call TRBJ2-5, with D perhaps matching TRBD2 (5 bases). The clonotype originates from a man between 50 and 59 years old with active COVID-19. This CDR3 is CASSEEVIGKTQYF. CDR3 DNA: TGTGCCAGCAGTGAGGAGGTTATCGGAAAGACCCAGTACTTC.